This is a list of T cell receptor beta chains from one sample in a study of shared clonotypes between healthy human individuals. Generated by immunoSEQ multiplex PCR, the TCRdb table keeps only in-frame clones and is missing some. The sample contains 850,000 to 1,200,000 clones, under 80% of which appear only once. The specimen was memory CD4+ T cells sorted from blood. These receptors all come from a man aged 18 to 30 in good health. The CDR3 runs from the conserved cysteine through the conserved F or W. D genes are given only for firm matches. Clone size, where shown, is once, few, many, or a class for clones that have expanded.

TRBV11-2,TRBJ2-5,few,14,.,CASSLALTWKTQYF,TGTGCCAGCAGCTTAGCGCTAACCTGGAAGACCCAGTACTTC
TRBV9,TRBJ1-2,.,15,TRBD1,CASGNMGTGGNGYTF,TGTGCCAGCGGAAATATGGGCACAGGGGGAAATGGCTACACCTTC
TRBV19,TRBJ2-5,.,13,.,CASSIGREETQYF,TGTGCCAGTAGTATTGGAAGGGAAGAGACCCAGTACTTC
TRBV5-4,TRBJ2-3,.,17,TRBD1,CASSLPRTGISTDTQYF,TGTGCCAGCAGCTTGCCCCGGACAGGGATAAGCACAGATACGCAGTATTTT
TRBV6-5,TRBJ1-6,.,12,.,CATQTYNSPLHF,TGTGCCACGCAGACCTATAATTCACCCCTCCACTTT
TRBV1,TRBJ2-3,.,15,.,CTSSQEQRETDTQYF,TGCACCAGCAGCCAGGAACAGCGGGAAACAGATACGCAGTATTTT
TRBV5-1,TRBJ2-1,few,15,TRBD2,CASSPRTSGSHEQFF,TGCGCCAGCTCACCTCGGACTAGCGGGAGCCATGAGCAGTTCTTC
TRBV30,TRBJ2-1,once,13,.,CAWSVGLSDEQFF,TGTGCCTGGAGTGTAGGATTGTCCGATGAGCAGTTCTTC
TRBV28,TRBJ1-5,few,15,TRBD1,CASHPLDRDNQPQHF,TGTGCCAGCCACCCCCTTGACAGGGACAATCAGCCCCAGCATTTT
TRBV4-1,TRBJ2-7,.,14,.,CASSPAQGNYEQYF,TGCGCCAGCAGCCCCGCCCAGGGCAATTACGAGCAGTACTTC
TRBV7-2,TRBJ2-1,once,15,.,CASSLVGLVNNEQFF,TGTGCCAGCAGCTTAGTTGGCCTAGTAAACAATGAGCAGTTCTTC
TRBV6-5,TRBJ1-1,.,14,.,CASVANGLNTEAFF,TGTGCCAGCGTCGCGAACGGCTTGAACACTGAAGCTTTCTTT
TRBV7-3,TRBJ2-2,.,16,.,CASSLNPIPGTGELFF,TGTGCCAGCAGCTTAAACCCCATACCGGGCACCGGGGAGCTGTTTTTT
TRBV5-1,TRBJ1-6,.,12,.,CTSSEGTGPLHF,TGCACCAGCAGCGAGGGGACTGGACCCCTCCACTTT
TRBV6-5,TRBJ1-2,many,13,.,CASSYTKTSGYTF,TGTGCCAGCAGTTACACAAAAACGAGTGGCTACACCTTC
TRBV5-1,TRBJ2-5,.,15,TRBD2,CASSLGLAVGETQYF,TGCGCCAGCAGCTTGGGACTAGCGGTAGGGGAGACCCAGTACTTC
TRBV30,TRBJ1-3,many,15,.,CAWGGRALSGNTIYF,TGTGCCTGGGGTGGGAGAGCCTTATCTGGAAACACCATATATTTT
TRBV28,TRBJ1-2,once,14,.,CASKGTEWNYGYTF,TGTGCAAGCAAAGGGACTGAGTGGAACTATGGCTACACCTTC
TRBV6-5,TRBJ1-1,.,13,.,CASSSRPETEAFF,TGTGCCAGCAGTTCGCGGCCGGAAACTGAAGCTTTCTTT
TRBV7-2,TRBJ1-3,.,15,.,CASSLEGTAGNTIYF,TGTGCCAGCAGCTTAGAAGGTACAGCTGGAAACACCATATATTTT
TRBV7-6,TRBJ1-1,.,14,.,CASSLVGSGTEAFF,TGTGCCAGCAGCTTAGTGGGTTCCGGCACTGAAGCTTTCTTT
TRBV19,TRBJ1-1,few,13,.,CASTRRGITEAFF,TGTGCCAGTACCAGGCGGGGGATCACTGAAGCTTTCTTT
TRBV7-8,TRBJ1-6,.,15,.,CASSLHQKTNSPLHF,TGTGCCAGCAGCTTACACCAGAAAACGAATTCACCCCTCCACTTT
TRBV2,TRBJ2-7,.,15,TRBD2,CASGLTSGPGNEQYF,TGTGCCAGCGGCCTGACTAGCGGGCCTGGCAACGAGCAGTACTTC
TRBV6-1,TRBJ2-5,.,14,TRBD2,CASKRLAGGETQYF,TGTGCCAGCAAAAGACTAGCGGGGGGGGAGACCCAGTACTTC
TRBV30,TRBJ1-6,.,15,TRBD1,CAWSVQGAENSPLHF,TGTGCCTGGAGTGTACAGGGGGCGGAAAATTCACCCCTCCACTTT
TRBV5-1,TRBJ2-6,many,15,TRBD1,CASSLGGQGPHVLTF,TGCGCCAGCAGCTTGGGTGGACAGGGACCGCACGTCCTGACTTTC
TRBV7-2,TRBJ2-1,.,15,TRBD1,CASSWGTGYGNEQFF,TGTGCCAGCAGCTGGGGGACAGGGTATGGCAATGAGCAGTTCTTC
TRBV2,TRBJ1-1,few,14,.,CASRADQGNGKAFF,TGTGCCAGCAGAGCGGACCAAGGAAACGGAAAGGCTTTCTTT
TRBV19,TRBJ1-6,few,13,TRBD1,CATEDREGSPLHF,TGTGCCACCGAAGACAGGGAGGGTTCACCCCTCCACTTT
TRBV11-2,TRBJ2-3,.,13,.,CASSSSGYNTQYF,TGTGCCAGCAGCTCCTCAGGGTACAATACGCAGTATTTT
TRBV7-2,TRBJ1-1,.,14,TRBD1,CASSGGTANTEAFF,TGTGCCAGCAGCGGCGGGACAGCCAACACTGAAGCTTTCTTT
TRBV28,TRBJ1-5,.,14,.,CASSPGIFNQPQHF,TGTGCCAGCAGTCCTGGCATTTTCAATCAGCCCCAGCATTTT
TRBV7-2,TRBJ1-6,once,16,.,CASSSTRASSNSPLHF,TGTGCCAGCAGCTCCACCCGGGCCTCTTCCAATTCACCCCTCCACTTT
TRBV30,TRBJ2-1,.,13,.,CAWSVDRINEQFF,TGTGCCTGGAGTGTAGACAGGATTAATGAGCAGTTCTTC
TRBV19,TRBJ2-1,many,15,TRBD2,CASSPRTIAGSEQFF,TGTGCCAGTAGTCCAAGAACCATAGCGGGAAGTGAGCAGTTCTTC
TRBV2,TRBJ1-6,.,15,TRBD1,CASSTTGALNSPLHF,TGTGCCAGCAGCACGACAGGGGCCCTTAATTCACCCCTCCACTTT
TRBV5-3,TRBJ1-6,.,17,.,CARSFAPQGRDNSPLHF,TGTGCCAGAAGCTTCGCCCCCCAGGGCAGGGATAATTCACCCCTCCACTTT
TRBV18,TRBJ2-7,.,14,.,CASQPTQGSYEQYF,TGTGCCAGCCAGCCGACCCAGGGCTCCTACGAGCAGTACTTC
TRBV6-6,TRBJ2-6,.,16,TRBD1,CASSSTQGAGANVLTF,TGTGCCAGCAGTTCTACTCAGGGGGCTGGGGCCAACGTCCTGACTTTC
TRBV28,TRBJ2-7,.,15,.,CASSPSDKVPYEQYF,TGTGCCAGCAGTCCGTCGGACAAGGTCCCCTACGAGCAGTACTTC
TRBV9,TRBJ2-3,.,15,.,CASSLRALPTDTQYF,TGTGCCAGCAGCCTTCGGGCCCTCCCCACAGATACGCAGTATTTT